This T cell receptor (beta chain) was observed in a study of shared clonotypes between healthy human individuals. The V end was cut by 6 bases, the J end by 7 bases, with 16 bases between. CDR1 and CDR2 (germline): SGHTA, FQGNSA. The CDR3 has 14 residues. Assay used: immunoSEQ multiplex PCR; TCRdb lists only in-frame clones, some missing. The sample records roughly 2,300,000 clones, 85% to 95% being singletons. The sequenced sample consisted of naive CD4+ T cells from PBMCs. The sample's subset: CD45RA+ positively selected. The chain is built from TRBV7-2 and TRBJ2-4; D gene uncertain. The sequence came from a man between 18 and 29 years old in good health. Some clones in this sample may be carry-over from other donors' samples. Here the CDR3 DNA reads TGTGCCAGCAGTAAGGGTCTCTCGGTGAACATTCAGTACTTC. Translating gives CASSKGLSVNIQYF.